The 23 T cell receptor beta chains given below trace back to one sample, sequenced in a study of blood T cell repertoires in COVID-19. The repertoire was sequenced with immunoSEQ multiplex PCR; TCRdb's copy has only in-frame clones and lacks some. The repertoire holds around 300,000 clones, around nine tenths seen once, with about 2.6% in the top ten. Material for sequencing was PBMCs or T cells enriched from blood (not recorded which). All receptors come from a woman between 18 and 30 years old who had recovered from COVID-19.

The chain has TRBV5-4 and TRBJ2-7; 8 bases match TRBD1. Losses at the gene ends were 2 bases for V and 3 bases for J; bases not matched to a gene: 4. Germline loops: CDR1 SGHNT, CDR2 YYREEE (reference sequence). The CDR3 length is 14 residues. The DNA for the CDR3 is TGTGCCAGCAGCTTTGACAGGGGACGCTACGAGCAGTACTTC. As protein: CASSFDRGRYEQYF. Full variable domain (remainder filled in from reference TRBV5-4 and TRBJ2-7): ETGVTQSPTHLIKTRGQQVTLRCSSQSGHNTVSWYQQALGQGPQFIFQYYREEENGRGNFPPRFSGLQFPNYSSELNVNALELDDSALYLCASSFDRGRYEQYFGPGTRLTVT.

The chain carries TRBV7-9 and TRBJ1-3; D is perhaps TRBD1 (6 bases). V was pared by 5 bases and J by 0 bases, with 23 bases between. This CDR3 region has 19 residues. Germline lookup yields CDR1 SEHNR and CDR2 FQNEAQ (reference sequence). The CDR3 region has the DNA TGTGCCAGCAGCCCCGGCCGTCTGACAGGCCCCGGCTCTGGAAACACCATATATTTT. Amino acid sequence: CASSPGRLTGPGSGNTIYF.

The chain links TRBV7-3 to TRBJ2-5, with 10 bases aligning to TRBD2. This CDR3 has 14 residues. The junction had 2 bases not matched to a gene; V was cut back by 6 bases and J by 1 base. Germline V gives CDR1 SGHTA, CDR2 FQGTGA. The CDR3 spells CASSSGRFQETQYF. Written as DNA, the CDR3 is TGTGCCAGCAGTAGCGGGAGGTTCCAAGAGACCCAGTACTTC. Full variable domain (rest looked up from reference TRBV7-3 and TRBJ2-5): GAGVSQTPSNKVTEKGKYVELRCDPISGHTALYWYRQSLGQGPEFLIYFQGTGAADDSGLPNDRFFAVRPEGSVSTLKIQRTERGDSAVYLCASSSGRFQETQYFGPGTRLLVL.

The chain is built from TRBV27 and TRBJ2-4, with 9 bases identical to TRBD2. The V gene end was trimmed by 5 bases and the J gene end by 8 bases; junction bases not matched to a gene: 16. The V gene's germline CDR1 is MNHEY and CDR2 SMNVEV (reference sequence). This CDR3 has 17 amino acids. The CDR3 spells CASSPYSEGSGSDIQYF. The CDR3 nucleotides are TGTGCCAGCAGTCCCTATTCTGAAGGTAGCGGGAGTGACATTCAGTACTTC.

This rearrangement joins TRBV15 to TRBJ2-7; 8 nucleotides agree with TRBD1. The CDR3 spans 15 residues. The junction had 3 bases not matched to a gene; V was cut back by 0 bases and J by 2 bases. Germline assignment: CDR1 LNHNV and CDR2 YYDKDF (reference sequence). CDR3 in amino acids: CATSRDGTGTYEQYF. The DNA of the CDR3 is TGTGCCACCAGCAGAGATGGGACAGGAACCTACGAGCAGTACTTC.

The chain has TRBV27 and TRBJ1-4; 7 bases agree with TRBD1. Germline assignment: CDR1 MNHEY and CDR2 SMNVEV (reference sequence). V lost 6 bases, J lost 7 bases, and 8 bases stayed unmatched. This CDR3 comprises 14 residues. The CDR3 is CASSKYRGGEKLFF. As DNA, the CDR3 is TGTGCCAGCAGCAAGTACAGGGGTGGTGAAAAACTGTTTTTT.

The V call is TRBV3-1 (or the pseudogene TRBV3-2), the J call TRBJ2-3; maybe TRBD1 (6 bases). V was shortened by 0 bases and J by 0 bases, with 13 bases between the two germline ends. This CDR3 has 17 residues. The germline CDR1 and CDR2 sequences are LGHDT and YNNKEL (reference sequence). The CDR3, as DNA: TGTGCCAGCAGCCAAGATCTTGGGGGCCCTAGCACAGATACGCAGTATTTT. Its translation is CASSQDLGGPSTDTQYF.

This clone came up a few times. V usage is TRBV6-5 and J usage is TRBJ1-2; the match to TRBD1 covers 7 bases. J gave up 5 bases and V 7 bases, and 10 bases lay outside the gene matches. Germline V gene sequence: CDR1 MNHEY, CDR2 SVGAGI. There are 14 residues in the CDR3. This CDR3 is CASTRTGRLYGYTF. The CDR3 DNA reads TGTGCCAGCACCAGGACAGGAAGGTTATATGGCTACACCTTC.

This chain joins TRBV5-1 and TRBJ1-1; D ambiguous. CDR1 and CDR2 from the germline V gene are SGHRS and YFSETQ. V gave up 0 bases and J gave up 6 bases, with 15 bases separating them. The CDR3 sequence is 15 residues long. The CDR3 region has the DNA TGCGCCAGCAGCTTGGTCGCTGATGGGGAGTCTGAAGCTTTCTTT. It codes for CASSLVADGESEAFF. The full variable domain, its missing parts supplied by reference TRBV5-1 and TRBJ1-1, is KAGVTQTPRYLIKTRGQQVTLSCSPISGHRSVSWYQQTPGQGLQFLFEYFSETQRNKGNFPGRFSGRQFSNSRSEMNVSTLELGDSALYLCASSLVADGESEAFFGQGTRLTVV.

A note on this clone: Other DNA sequences in the sample encode the same CDR3. The gene calls are TRBV19 and TRBJ1-5, with D tentatively TRBD1 (5 bases). This CDR3 spans 14 amino acids. CDR1 is LNHDA, CDR2 SQIVND, per germline (reference sequence). V lost 2 bases and J 2 bases, leaving 7 bases between the germline ends. CDR3 amino acids: CASSIRGGNQPQHF. DNA for the CDR3: TGTGCCAGTAGTATACGGGGGGGCAATCAGCCCCAGCATTTT.

The rearrangement links TRBV6-1 to TRBJ2-7, with a possible D match to TRBD2 (5 bases). The CDR3 is 13 amino acids. Germline CDR1 and CDR2: MNHNS and SASEGT. V lost 1 base and J 6 bases, leaving 10 bases between the germline ends. CDR3 protein: CASSEVRGSEQYF. Here the CDR3 DNA reads TGTGCCAGCAGTGAAGTTCGGGGTAGCGAGCAGTACTTC.

This chain uses TRBV5-6 with TRBJ2-1, with 9 positions matching TRBD2. The CDR3 is 16 amino acids. V shed 1 base and J 4 bases; nucleotides not matched to a gene: 6. Germline CDR1 reads SGHDT; CDR2 reads YYEEEE. For the CDR3, the DNA is TGTGCCAGCAGCTTGTCTAGCGGGGAGGGATACAATGAGCAGTTCTTC. Translating it yields CASSLSSGEGYNEQFF.

A remark on this clone: This sample also contains other DNA sequences that code for the same CDR3. CDR3 sequence reads: CAWRRTDTGGEAFF. CDR3 bases: TGTGCCTGGAGACGTACCGACACGGGAGGTGAAGCTTTCTTT. The chain joins TRBV30 to TRBJ1-1; D gene unclear. CDR1 is GTSNPN and CDR2 is SVGIG in the germline V gene (reference sequence). V gave up 3 bases and J gave up 7 bases, with 18 bases separating them. The CDR3 extends over 14 amino acids. Full variable domain (missing parts from reference TRBV30 and TRBJ1-1): SQTIHQWPATLVQPVGSPLSLECTVEGTSNPNLYWYRQAAGRGLQLLFYSVGIGQISSEVPQNLSASRPQDRQFILSSKKLLLSDSGFYLCAWRRTDTGGEAFFGQGTRLTVV.

This clone was detected once. The chain has TRBV7-9 and TRBJ2-1, with a possible D match to TRBD2 (5 bases). Trimming pared 5 bases from V and 5 bases from J, leaving 13 bases between. The CDR3 sequence is 14 residues long. Germline-derived CDR1 and CDR2 are SEHNR and FQNEAQ (reference sequence). Here the CDR3 reads CASSRLTVDNEQFF. CDR3 bases: TGTGCCAGCAGCCGACTAACGGTTGACAATGAGCAGTTCTTC. Together with reference TRBV7-9 and TRBJ2-1, the CDR3 gives the full variable domain: DTGVSQNPRHKITKRGQNVTFRCDPISEHNRLYWYRQTLGQGPEFLTYFQNEAQLEKSRLLSDRFSAERPKGSFSTLEIQRTEQGDSAMYLCASSRLTVDNEQFFGPGTRLTVL.

The J gene is TRBJ2-3, the V gene TRBV9, with TRBD1 matching 8 bases. Germline V gene data show CDR1 as SGDLS and CDR2 as YYNGEE. With V trimmed by 0 bases and J by 4 bases, 4 bases remained unmatched. The CDR3 totals 15 residues. The CDR3 nucleotides are TGTGCCAGCAGCGTAGCGGACAGGGAAGCAGATACGCAGTATTTT. Amino acids: CASSVADREADTQYF.

V usage is TRBV27 and J usage is TRBJ2-1; D may be TRBD2 (6 bases). V lost 4 bases, J lost 10 bases, and 20 bases lay in between. Germline V gene lookup returns CDR1 MNHEY and CDR2 SMNVEV (reference sequence). The CDR3 is 15 residues long. In DNA, the CDR3 is TGTGCCAGCAGTTCAAGGAGCGGAAAAACTAGCGAGCAGTTCTTC. It translates to CASSSRSGKTSEQFF.

The gene calls are TRBV30 and TRBJ1-5, with 9 bases fitting TRBD1. The CDR3 covers 15 residues. V lost 2 bases, J lost 7 bases, and 9 bases stayed unmatched. The germline CDR1 and CDR2 sequences are GTSNPN and SVGIG (reference sequence). CDR3 in DNA: TGTGCCTGGAGTTCATTAGGGACAGGGCACCAGCCCCAGCATTTT. Protein sequence: CAWSSLGTGHQPQHF.

V gene TRBV5-4 combines with J gene TRBJ2-3; 14 bases line up with TRBD2. Per germline, CDR1 SGHNT and CDR2 YYREEE (reference sequence). J was trimmed by 5 bases and V by 4 bases; bases with no gene match: 3. The CDR3 totals 15 residues. The CDR3 loop reads CASSGGLAGVDTQYF. DNA of the CDR3: TGTGCCAGCAGCGGGGGACTAGCGGGGGTAGATACGCAGTATTTT.

For the CDR3, the DNA is TGTGCCAGCAGTCCCGAGCGGGAGACCTACAATGAGCAGTTCTTC. Its translation is CASSPERETYNEQFF. The genes are TRBV6-6 and TRBJ2-1; TRBD2 agrees at 8 bases. The ends lost 5 bases at V and 2 bases at J; junction bases unmatched: 5. Germline loops: CDR1 MNHNY, CDR2 SVGAGI (reference sequence). The CDR3 has 15 residues.

A word on this clone: Other nucleotide sequences from this sample produce the same CDR3. The rearrangement joins TRBV15 to TRBJ2-7, with D perhaps TRBD1 (6 bases). From germline, CDR1 is LNHNV and CDR2 YYDKDF (reference sequence). The CDR3 runs 14 residues. The V gene lost 3 bases and the J gene lost 4 bases, with 13 bases spanning the gap. This CDR3 reads CATSRTGGTYEQYF. The CDR3 DNA sequence: TGTGCCACCAGCAGGACAGGAGGAACTTACGAGCAGTACTTC.

In this sample, this clone turned up once. This sequence joins TRBV21-1 and TRBJ1-2. TRBV21-1 is reported as a pseudogene. The CDR3 is 18 residues long. CDR3 protein: CASSKKSNGGQGRTGYTF. CDR3 in DNA: TGTGCCAGCAGCAAAAAGAGCAACGGGGGGCAGGGGAGGACCGGCTACACCTTC.

V is TRBV4-3 and J is TRBJ2-4; the D is unclear. This CDR3 has 17 residues. Germline lookup yields CDR1 LGHNA and CDR2 YSLEER. V gave up 0 bases and J gave up 4 bases, with 16 bases separating them. The CDR3 loop reads CASSQDLSESLKNIQYF. For the CDR3, the DNA is TGCGCCAGCAGCCAAGATCTTAGTGAGAGCCTTAAAAACATTCAGTACTTC.

The V gene is TRBV7-2, the J gene TRBJ1-1, with D unclear. The V end lost 5 bases, the J end lost 1 base, and 14 bases lay between the germline ends. The CDR3 loop spans 15 amino acids. Germline V gives CDR1 SGHTA, CDR2 FQGNSA. The CDR3 protein is CASSDGIRSNTEAFF. The CDR3 DNA reads as TGTGCCAGCAGCGACGGGATTAGGTCGAACACTGAAGCTTTCTTT.